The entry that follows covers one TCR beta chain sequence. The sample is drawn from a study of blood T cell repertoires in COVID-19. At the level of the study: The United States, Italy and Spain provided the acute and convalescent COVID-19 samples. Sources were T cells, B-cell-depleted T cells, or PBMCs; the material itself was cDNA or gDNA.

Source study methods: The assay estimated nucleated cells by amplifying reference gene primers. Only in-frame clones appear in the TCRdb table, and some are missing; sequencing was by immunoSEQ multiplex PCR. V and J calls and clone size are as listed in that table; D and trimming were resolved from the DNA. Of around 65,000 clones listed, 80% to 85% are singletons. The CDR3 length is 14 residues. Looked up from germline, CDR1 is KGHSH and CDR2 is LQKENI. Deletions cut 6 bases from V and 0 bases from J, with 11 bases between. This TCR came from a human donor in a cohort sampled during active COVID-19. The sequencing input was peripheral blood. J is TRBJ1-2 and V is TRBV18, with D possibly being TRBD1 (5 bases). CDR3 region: CASSQGFANYGYTF. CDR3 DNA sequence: TGTGCCAGCTCCCAGGGTTTCGCTAACTATGGCTACACCTTC.